This TCR beta chain was recorded in a study of blood T cell repertoires in COVID-19. Study information: COVID-19 samples from acute and convalescent phases originated in the United States, Italy and Spain.

A few counts support this clone. The CDR3 has 14 amino acids. With 5 bases removed from V and 3 bases from J, the gap between germline ends came to 11 bases. The germline V gene encodes CDR1 LNHNV and CDR2 YYDKDF (reference sequence). Authors' data handling: The assay estimated nucleated cells by amplifying reference gene primers. Sequencing was performed with immunoSEQ multiplex PCR; in TCRdb, only in-frame clones are kept and a portion is missing. The DNA gave D and trimming, while V, J and clone size come from that table. The repertoire holds about 100,000 clones, with approximately 80% as singletons.

The sample comprised peripheral blood. This chain uses TRBV15 with TRBJ2-1, with D perhaps matching TRBD1 (5 bases). This TCR was recovered from a man aged 45-65 years with active or convalescent COVID-19. CDR3 loop: CATSLRQYYNEQFF. The DNA for the CDR3 is TGTGCCACCAGCCTACGACAGTACTACAATGAGCAGTTCTTC.